This TCR beta chain stems from a study of T cell repertoires in cytomegalovirus infection. Background on the study: CMV infection and matching HLA type were both indicated by public TCR beta signatures.

As regards this clonotype: Its antigen is not identified.

Study-wide results and limits: Predominance within the ex vivo response was attributable to HLA-C-restricted CMV-specific TCR beta clonotypes.

The CDR3 length is 14 residues. CDR1 SNHLY and CDR2 FYNNEI come from the germline V gene. J gave up 0 bases and V 6 bases, and 2 bases lay outside the gene matches. TCRdb fed the reads into MiXCR, producing one record per CDR3 protein. The table has around 750,000 distinct CDR3 sequences, approximately 30% seen once. The specimen comprised cultured CD8+ T cells from PBMCs, sampled from culture after CMV antigen stimulation. The sequence came from a human donor in good health (CMV status not recorded). Some clones in this sample may be carry-over from other donors' samples. The chain recombines TRBV2 with TRBJ2-1; 7 bases match TRBD2. CDR3 in DNA: TGTGCCAGCAGGGGACTACCCTCCTACAATGAGCAGTTCTTC. Protein product: CASRGLPSYNEQFF. The whole variable domain, filled in from reference TRBV2 and TRBJ2-1, reads EPEVTQTPSHQVTQMGQEVILRCVPISNHLYFYWYRQILGQKVEFLVSFYNNEISEKSEIFDDQFSVERPDGSNFTLKIRSTKLEDSAMYFCASRGLPSYNEQFFGPGTRLTVL.